This T cell receptor beta chain was captured in a study of cytomegalovirus exposure and HLA in healthy donors. Germline V lookup: CDR1 SGHRS, CDR2 YFSETQ. V was shortened by 2 bases and J by 0 bases, with 7 bases between the two germline ends. There are 14 residues in the CDR3. Comments on this clone: Its specificity is not known.

Study-wide results and limits: Reports described diagnosis of cytomegalovirus status by the classifier as highly specific and sensitive.

The repertoire was sequenced with immunoSEQ multiplex PCR; TCRdb's copy has only in-frame clones and lacks some. Of some 230,000 clones listed, around 90% are singletons. The rearrangement uses TRBV5-1 and TRBJ2-3; D unclear. The sequence derives from a woman aged 18-35 years in good health and CMV-seronegative. Sequences were obtained from PBMCs. The DNA for the CDR3 is TGCGCCAGCAGCTTAGATACTAGCACAGATACGCAGTATTTT. Protein product: CASSLDTSTDTQYF.